The clone carrying this T cell receptor (beta chain) was counted many times. Its antigen remains unknown. These data originate in a study of T cells after yellow fever vaccination. The authors made TCR cDNA by 5'RACE template switching, adding a universal primer site and UMIs. A single record per CDR3 protein comes from TCRdb applying MiXCR to the 5' RACE reads. This table has 100,000 to 150,000 distinct CDR3 sequences, more than 6% appearing once. The CDR3 totals 15 residues. From germline, CDR1 is LGHNA and CDR2 YNFKEQ. V shed 6 bases and J shed 4 bases, with 18 bases lying between them. Study-wide points: Only a minor proportion of clonotypes was detected across both CD4 and CD8 compartments. At around 95% for CD4 and approximately 89% for CD8, most primary-vaccination clones showed up again after the booster.

This chain uses TRBV4-2 with TRBJ2-5; D is tentatively TRBD1 or TRBD2 (5 bases each). The sample was CD4+ T cells sorted from PBMCs, taken roughly 10 days after the first yellow fever vaccination. This receptor was taken from a man aged 18 to 30 who received the YFV17D yellow fever vaccine. CDR3 sequence (DNA): TGTGCCAGCAGTCCGGGGACGGGGCTGATAGAGACCCAGTACTTC. Its translation is CASSPGTGLIETQYF.